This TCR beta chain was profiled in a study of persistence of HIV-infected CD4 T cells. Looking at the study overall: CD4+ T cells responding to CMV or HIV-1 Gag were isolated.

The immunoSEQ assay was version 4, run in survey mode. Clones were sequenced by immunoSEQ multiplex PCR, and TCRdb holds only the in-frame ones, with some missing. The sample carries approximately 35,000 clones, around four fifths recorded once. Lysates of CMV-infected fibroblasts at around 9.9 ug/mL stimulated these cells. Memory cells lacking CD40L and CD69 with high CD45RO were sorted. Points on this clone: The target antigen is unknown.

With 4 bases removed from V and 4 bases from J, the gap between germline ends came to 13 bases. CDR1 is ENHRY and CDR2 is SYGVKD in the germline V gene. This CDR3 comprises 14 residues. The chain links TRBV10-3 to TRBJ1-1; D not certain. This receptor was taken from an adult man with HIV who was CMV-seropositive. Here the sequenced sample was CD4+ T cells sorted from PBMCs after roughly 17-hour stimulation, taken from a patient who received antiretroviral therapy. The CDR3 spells CAISVRQESTEAFF. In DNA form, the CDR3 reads TGTGCCATCAGTGTCCGACAAGAGAGCACTGAAGCTTTCTTT.